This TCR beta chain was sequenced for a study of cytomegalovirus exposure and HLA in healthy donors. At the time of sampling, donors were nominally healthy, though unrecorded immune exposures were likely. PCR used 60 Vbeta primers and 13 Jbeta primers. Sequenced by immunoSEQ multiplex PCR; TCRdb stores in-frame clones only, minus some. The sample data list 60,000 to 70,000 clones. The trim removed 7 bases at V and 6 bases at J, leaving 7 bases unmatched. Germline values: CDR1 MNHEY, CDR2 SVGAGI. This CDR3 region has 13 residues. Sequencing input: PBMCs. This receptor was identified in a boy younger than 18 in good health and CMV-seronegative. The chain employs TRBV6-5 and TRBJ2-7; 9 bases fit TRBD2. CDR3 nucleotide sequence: TGTGCCAGCACCCCAGATAGCGGGAGCGAGCAGTACTTC. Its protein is CASTPDSGSEQYF.